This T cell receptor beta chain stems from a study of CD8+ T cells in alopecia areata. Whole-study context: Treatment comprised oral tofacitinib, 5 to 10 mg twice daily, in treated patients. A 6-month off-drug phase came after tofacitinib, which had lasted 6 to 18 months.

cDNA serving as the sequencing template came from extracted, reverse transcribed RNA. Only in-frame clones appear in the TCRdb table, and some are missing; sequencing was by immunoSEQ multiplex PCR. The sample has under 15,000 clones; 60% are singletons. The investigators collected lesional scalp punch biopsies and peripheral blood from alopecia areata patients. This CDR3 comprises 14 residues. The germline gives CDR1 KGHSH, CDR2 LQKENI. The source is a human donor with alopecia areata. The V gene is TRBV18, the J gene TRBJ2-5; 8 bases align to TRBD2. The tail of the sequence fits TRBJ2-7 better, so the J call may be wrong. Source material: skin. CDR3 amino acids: CASSWTSLDYEQYF. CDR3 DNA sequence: TGTGCCAGCTCCTGGACTAGCTTAGACTACGAGCAGTACTTC.